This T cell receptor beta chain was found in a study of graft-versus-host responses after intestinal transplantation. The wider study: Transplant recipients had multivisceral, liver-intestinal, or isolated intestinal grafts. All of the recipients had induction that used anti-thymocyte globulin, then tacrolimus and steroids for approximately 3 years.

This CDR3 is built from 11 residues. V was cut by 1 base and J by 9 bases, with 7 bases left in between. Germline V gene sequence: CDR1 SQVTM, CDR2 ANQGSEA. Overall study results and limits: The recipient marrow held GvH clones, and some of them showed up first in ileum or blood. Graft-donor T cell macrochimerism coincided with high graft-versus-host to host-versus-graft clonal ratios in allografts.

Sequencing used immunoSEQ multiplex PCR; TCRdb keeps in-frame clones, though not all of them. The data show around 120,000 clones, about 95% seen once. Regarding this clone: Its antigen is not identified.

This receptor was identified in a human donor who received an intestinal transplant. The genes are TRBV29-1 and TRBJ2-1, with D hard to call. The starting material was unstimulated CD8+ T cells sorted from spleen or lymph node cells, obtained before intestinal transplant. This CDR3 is CSVEATVEQFF. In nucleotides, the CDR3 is TGCAGCGTTGAAGCTACCGTTGAGCAGTTCTTC.